At least ten counts were recorded for the clone carrying this TCR beta chain. No antigen is known for it. This entry belongs to a study of read filtering for tumor transcriptome and immune sequencing. Overall study context: The cohort had some 16 men and about 15 women aged about 47 to 80, mean roughly 70 years.

Study findings and constraints: Approximately 80% of IR-seq clonotypes had one read, totaling approximately 3.3% of reads; RNA-seq: around 77% and 45%.

From 300 to 450 ng of RNA, a library with molecular barcoded alpha/delta and beta/gamma adaptors was made. TCRdb re-called the reads with MiXCR, one entry per CDR3 protein. The sample records more than 100,000 distinct CDR3 sequences, 13% being singletons. Germline values: CDR1 SQVTM, CDR2 ANQGSEA. Trimming left V 4 bases short and J 3 bases short, with 16 bases between. There are 14 residues in the CDR3. The specimen sequenced was a population of CD138-negative cells sorted from bone marrow. The receptor comes from a donor at least 40 years old with multiple myeloma. The chain combines TRBV29-1 with TRBJ2-7; TRBD1 might be the D (6 bases). CDR3 residues: CSVGPQGFGYEQYF. CDR3 nucleotides: TGCAGCGTTGGACCACAGGGCTTCGGCTACGAGCAGTACTTC.